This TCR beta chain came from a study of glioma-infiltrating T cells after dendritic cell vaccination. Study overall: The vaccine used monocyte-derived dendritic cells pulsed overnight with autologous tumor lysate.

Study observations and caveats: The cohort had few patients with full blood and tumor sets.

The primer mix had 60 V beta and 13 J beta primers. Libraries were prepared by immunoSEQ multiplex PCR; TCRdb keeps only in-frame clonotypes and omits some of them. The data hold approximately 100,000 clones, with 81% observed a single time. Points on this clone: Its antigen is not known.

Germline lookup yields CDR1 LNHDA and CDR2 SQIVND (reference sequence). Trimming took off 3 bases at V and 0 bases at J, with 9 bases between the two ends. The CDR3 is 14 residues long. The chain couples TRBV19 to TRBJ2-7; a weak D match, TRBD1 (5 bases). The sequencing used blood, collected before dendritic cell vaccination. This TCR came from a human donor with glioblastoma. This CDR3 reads CASSIYGASYEQYF. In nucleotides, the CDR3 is TGTGCCAGTAGTATCTATGGGGCCTCCTACGAGCAGTACTTC.